This TCR beta chain was identified during a study of regulatory T cells in long-lasting Graves disease. Trimming stripped 4 bases from V and 15 bases from J, with 19 bases between. The CDR3 loop spans 12 amino acids. Germline-derived CDR1 and CDR2 are GTSNPN and SVGIG (reference sequence). The time point here: newly diagnosed GD, antithyroid drugs for less than 3 months. The TCR library used RNA extracted from PBMCs. To make TCR beta libraries, researchers used iRepertoire HTBI primers and Arm-PCR of CDR3 regions. Via MiXCR, TCRdb re-called the multiplex PCR reads, giving one row per CDR3 protein. Counted here are hundreds of thousands of distinct CDR3 sequences, less than 20% occurring once; the ten biggest clones make up approximately 12%. This clonotype was observed many times. This sample also belongs to another study, concerning T cells in Graves' hyperthyroidism and ophthalmopathy.

This receptor was identified in a woman in her twenties or thirties with Graves disease. This material consisted of peripheral blood mononuclear cells (PBMCs), taken at new diagnosis, from a patient treated with antithyroid drugs. The chain links TRBV30 to TRBJ2-1; D not certain. CDR3 sequence: CAWIETADVGFF. The CDR3 coding sequence is TGTGCCTGGATTGAGACTGCGGACGTGGGGTTCTTC.